These 10 T cell receptor beta chains share one sample of origin, sequenced in a study of CD4 T cells in relation to SARS-CoV-2 and coronaviruses. The antigens these receptors bind are not known. Method: immunoSEQ multiplex PCR; TCRdb's copy keeps in-frame clones and lacks some. There are about 36,000 clones in the sample; over 60% occur only once, and roughly 22% lies in the top ten. Sample: memory CD4+ T cells from PBMCs, cultured in vitro. Receptor source: an adult with COVID-19.

In this sample, this clone turned up a few times. The V and J genes are TRBV28 and TRBJ2-7; 7 bases match TRBD1. CDR1 is MDHEN, CDR2 SYDVKM, per germline. The CDR3 has 14 residues. V lost 5 bases and J lost 2; bases outside the gene matches: 6. The CDR3 reads CASSPGTATYEQYF. The CDR3 DNA sequence: TGTGCCAGCAGTCCCGGGACAGCCACCTACGAGCAGTACTTC. The full variable domain, in which reference TRBV28 and TRBJ2-7 provide the parts outside the CDR3, is DVKVTQSSRYLVKRTGEKVFLECVQDMDHENMFWYRQDPGLGLRLIYFSYDVKMKEKGDIPEGYSVSREKKERFSLILESASTNQTSMYLCASSPGTATYEQYFGPGTRLTVT.

This rearrangement joins TRBV20-1 to TRBJ2-1; TRBD2 agrees at 10 bases. This CDR3 spans 15 amino acids. The germline V gene encodes CDR1 DFQATT and CDR2 SNEGSKA (reference sequence). V dropped 3 bases and J dropped 8; count of bases not matched to a gene: 10. CDR3 region: CSASEAGGSSDEQFF. The DNA of the CDR3 is TGCAGTGCTAGTGAAGCGGGAGGGTCTTCAGATGAGCAGTTCTTC.

The chain combines TRBV5-1 with TRBJ2-6; 8 bases are a match to TRBD1. The CDR3 is 14 amino acids. Trimming removed 7 bases from V and 2 bases from J; junction bases left unmatched: 2. The V gene's germline CDR1 is SGHRS and CDR2 YFSETQ. The CDR3 spells CASETGAGANVLTF. In DNA form, the CDR3 reads TGCGCCAGCGAGACAGGGGCTGGGGCCAACGTCCTGACTTTC.

V gene TRBV11-1 combines with J gene TRBJ2-6; no reliable D call. V lost 3 bases to trimming and J lost 0 bases, with 9 bases between them. There are 16 residues in the CDR3. The germline V gene has CDR1 SGHAT and CDR2 FQDESV (reference sequence). As DNA, the CDR3 is TGTGCCAGCAGCTTGGCCCATCCCTCTGGGGCCAACGTCCTGACTTTC. Translated, it gives CASSLAHPSGANVLTF.

V and J are TRBV6-4 and TRBJ1-5; the D gene is possibly TRBD1 (5 bases). The CDR3 contains 14 residues. CDR1 is MRHNA and CDR2 is SNTAGT in the germline V gene. Trimming left V 7 bases short and J 0 bases short, with 10 bases between. The CDR3 region has the DNA TGTGCCAGCAAGGACAAATATAGCAATCAGCCCCAGCATTTT. Residues: CASKDKYSNQPQHF.

In its sample, this clone was seen a few times. The genes are TRBV11-2 and TRBJ2-1, with D possibly matching TRBD1 (6 bases). The CDR3 has 14 residues. Germline-derived CDR1 and CDR2 are SGHAT and FQNNGV. V was shortened by 1 base and J by 7 bases, with 11 bases between the two germline ends. The CDR3 protein is CASSLVRTANEQFF. As DNA, the CDR3 is TGTGCCAGCAGCTTAGTTAGGACAGCTAATGAGCAGTTCTTC.

The rearrangement links TRBV14 to TRBJ2-7; 10 positions match TRBD1. The germline V gene has CDR1 SGHDN and CDR2 FVKESK. Trimming at V came to 2 bases and at J to 0 bases, leaving 4 bases not matched to a gene. There are 16 residues in the CDR3. The CDR3, as DNA: TGTGCCAGCAGCCAACCGGGACAGGGGTTCTCCTACGAGCAGTACTTC. This gives the protein CASSQPGQGFSYEQYF.

This clone was seen a few times. CDR3 residues: CAWSVPRGAGANVLTF. For the CDR3, the DNA is TGTGCCTGGAGTGTACCCAGGGGCGCTGGGGCCAACGTCCTGACTTTC. The chain couples TRBV30 to TRBJ2-6, with D maybe TRBD1 (6 bases). The V end lost 0 bases, the J end lost 2 bases, and 11 bases lay between the germline ends. CDR1 GTSNPN and CDR2 SVGIG come from the germline V gene (reference sequence). This CDR3 spans 16 amino acids.

Relative to its sample, this clone is medium-sized (0.01 to 0.1%). The CDR3 here is CASSNLDEQYF. The CDR3 region has the DNA TGTGCCAGTAGCAATCTGGACGAGCAGTACTTC. This chain links TRBV19 with TRBJ2-7; D is unclear. This CDR3 is 11 amino acids long. Trimming took off 6 bases at V and 5 bases at J, with 8 bases between the two ends. Germline V gene lookup returns CDR1 LNHDA and CDR2 SQIVND (reference sequence).

The genes are TRBV11-1 and TRBJ1-1; D uncertain. V lost 7 bases and J 5 bases, leaving 14 bases between the germline ends. From germline, CDR1 is SGHAT and CDR2 FQDESV (reference sequence). CDR3 length: 13 residues. The CDR3 DNA reads TGTGCCAGCACCCAGGCCGGAGGGACTGAAGCTTTCTTT. Its translation is CASTQAGGTEAFF.